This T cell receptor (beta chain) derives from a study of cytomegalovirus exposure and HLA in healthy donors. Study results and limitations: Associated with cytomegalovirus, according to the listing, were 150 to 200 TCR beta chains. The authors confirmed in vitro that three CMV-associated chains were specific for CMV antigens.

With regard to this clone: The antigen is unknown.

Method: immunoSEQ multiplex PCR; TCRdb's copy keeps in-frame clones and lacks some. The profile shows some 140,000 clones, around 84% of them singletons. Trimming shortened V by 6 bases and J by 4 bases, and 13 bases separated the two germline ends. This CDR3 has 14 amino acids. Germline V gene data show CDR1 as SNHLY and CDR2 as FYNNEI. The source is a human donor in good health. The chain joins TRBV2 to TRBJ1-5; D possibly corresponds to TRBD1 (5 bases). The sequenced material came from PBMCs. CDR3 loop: CASRNQGMNQPQHF. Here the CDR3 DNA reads TGTGCCAGCAGGAATCAGGGTATGAATCAGCCCCAGCATTTT.